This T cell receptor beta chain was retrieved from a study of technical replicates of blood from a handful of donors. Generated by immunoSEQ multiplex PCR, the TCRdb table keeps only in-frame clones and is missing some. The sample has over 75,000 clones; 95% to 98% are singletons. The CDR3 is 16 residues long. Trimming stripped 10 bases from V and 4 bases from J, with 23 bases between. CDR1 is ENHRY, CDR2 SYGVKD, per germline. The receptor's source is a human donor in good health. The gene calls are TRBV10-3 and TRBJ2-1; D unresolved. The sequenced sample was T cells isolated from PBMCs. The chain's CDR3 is CATDKTTSPTYNEQFF. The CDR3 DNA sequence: TGTGCCACCGACAAAACGACATCGCCCACATACAATGAGCAGTTCTTC.